The 22 T cell receptor beta chains listed next were all sequenced from one sample in a study of Ad26.COV2.S vaccination and SARS-CoV-2 variants. Profiled with immunoSEQ multiplex PCR; TCRdb holds only in-frame clones, not every one. The sample carries hundreds of thousands of clones, more than 75% recorded once. Treatment specified: around 19 received Ad26.COV2.S at low or high dose, single or two shots; 5 received placebo; per-sample allocation not given. Sampling took place 63 days after the first vaccine or placebo injection. The specimen comprised peripheral blood, sampled in a trial of Ad26.COV2.S vaccine versus placebo. These receptors were collected from a person aged 18-60 years who received the Ad26.COV2.S COVID-19 vaccine or a placebo.

This clone was recorded only once. The chain has TRBV4-1 and TRBJ2-1; D tentatively reads TRBD1 or TRBD2 (5 bases each). The CDR3 is 14 residues long. In germline, CDR1 is MGHRA, CDR2 YSYEKL. Trimming took off 1 base at V and 5 bases at J, with 9 bases between the two ends. CDR3: CASSQGWGHNEQFF. CDR3 DNA: TGCGCCAGCAGCCAAGGGTGGGGACACAATGAGCAGTTCTTC.

V and J are TRBV2 and TRBJ2-2, with D unclear. This CDR3 is 13 amino acids long. CDR1 SNHLY and CDR2 FYNNEI come from the germline V gene. V was cut by 6 bases and J by 6 bases, with 11 bases left in between. The CDR3 is CASRNIWPGELFF. As DNA, the CDR3 is TGTGCCAGCAGGAACATCTGGCCCGGGGAGCTGTTTTTT.

The V call is TRBV12-5, the J call TRBJ2-3; a weak D match, TRBD1 (6 bases). V gave up 1 base and J gave up 1 base, with 9 bases separating them. CDR1 is LGHNT and CDR2 is FRNRAP in the germline V gene. The CDR3 is 15 amino acids. The CDR3 DNA follows: TGTGCTAGTGGTTTGGGACAGGTGGGCACAGATACGCAGTATTTT. It is translated as CASGLGQVGTDTQYF.

The chain uses TRBV18 and TRBJ1-2; the D gene is possibly TRBD1 (5 bases). The length of the CDR3 is 16 residues. Trimming took off 0 bases at V and 5 bases at J, with 16 bases between the two ends. Germline V lookup: CDR1 KGHSH, CDR2 LQKENI. CDR3 nucleotide sequence: TGTGCCAGCTCACCACCCCTTGAACAGGCGTTATATGGCTACACCTTC. Its protein is CASSPPLEQALYGYTF. The full variable domain, in which reference TRBV18 and TRBJ1-2 provide the parts outside the CDR3, is NAGVMQNPRHLVRRRGQEARLRCSPMKGHSHVYWYRQLPEEGLKFMVYLQKENIIDESGMPKERFSAEFPKEGPSILRIQQVVRGDSAAYFCASSPPLEQALYGYTFGSGTRLTVV.

The DNA of the CDR3 is TGTGCCAGCAGCGCCTTCCCGACCGCCGAGCAGTACTTC. Encoded protein: CASSAFPTAEQYF. The rearrangement links TRBV11-3 to TRBJ2-7; unclear D gene. Germline CDR1 and CDR2: SGHNT and YENEEA. The CDR3 sequence is 13 residues long. V was shortened by 5 bases and J by 6 bases, with 14 bases between the two germline ends.

The chain couples TRBV6-2 or TRBV6-3 to TRBJ2-3; D possibly corresponds to TRBD1 (6 bases). CDR3 length: 15 residues. V was pared by 4 bases and J by 2 bases, with 13 bases between. Germline values: CDR1 MNHEY, CDR2 SVGEGT. The CDR3 sequence: CASSSWGRATDTQYF. The CDR3 DNA reads TGTGCCAGCAGTTCATGGGGGCGGGCCACAGATACGCAGTATTTT.

The J gene is TRBJ1-5, the V gene TRBV27; maybe TRBD1 (6 bases). The CDR3 totals 16 residues. The V end lost 3 bases, the J end lost 2 bases, and 14 bases lay between the germline ends. The germline V gene has CDR1 MNHEY and CDR2 SMNVEV (reference sequence). The CDR3 loop is CASSFGGLTGNQPQHF. Written as DNA, the CDR3 is TGTGCCAGCAGTTTCGGGGGGCTGACGGGCAATCAGCCCCAGCATTTT.

The genes are TRBV6-2 or TRBV6-3 and TRBJ1-5; D unresolved. Trimming removed 3 bases from V and 5 bases from J, with 14 bases in between. The CDR3 spans 15 residues. Germline lookup yields CDR1 MNHEY and CDR2 SVGEGT. CDR3 coding DNA: TGTGCCAGCAGTTATACAGTACGAGGCGATCAGCCCCAGCATTTT. Translation: CASSYTVRGDQPQHF.

This chain joins TRBV4-1 and TRBJ1-1, with D maybe TRBD1 (5 bases). The germline V gene encodes CDR1 MGHRA and CDR2 YSYEKL. The CDR3 has 16 amino acids. Trimming shortened V by 8 bases and J by 0 bases, and 19 bases separated the two germline ends. The CDR3 nucleotides read TGCGCCAGCCGTACGCTGGGGCAAGATATGAACACTGAAGCTTTCTTT. Translation gives CASRTLGQDMNTEAFF.

J is TRBJ2-1 and V is TRBV12-5; no firm D call. This CDR3 region has 15 residues. The V end was cut by 7 bases, the J end by 4 bases, with 17 bases between. Germline V lookup: CDR1 LGHNT, CDR2 FRNRAP. As DNA, the CDR3 is TGTGCTAGTGCCCTCCGCCGGGCTCCTTACAATGAGCAGTTCTTC. This gives the protein CASALRRAPYNEQFF. Variable domain in full (rest from reference TRBV12-5 and TRBJ2-1): DARVTQTPRHKVTEMGQEVTMRCQPILGHNTVFWYRQTMMQGLELLAYFRNRAPLDDSGMPKDRFSAEMPDATLATLKIQPSEPRDSAVYFCASALRRAPYNEQFFGPGTRLTVL.

This clone was seen only a few times. V and J are TRBV2 and TRBJ1-5; D remains unclear. In germline, CDR1 is SNHLY, CDR2 FYNNEI. Between the trimmed V and J ends, which lost 7 bases and 3 bases, there was a span of 10 bases. This CDR3 has 13 residues. CDR3 sequence: CASKWQDNQPQHF. CDR3 DNA: TGTGCCAGCAAATGGCAGGACAATCAGCCCCAGCATTTT.

V is TRBV4-1 and J is TRBJ2-6; no definite D call. V lost 6 bases and J 4 bases, leaving 7 bases between the germline ends. Looked up from germline, CDR1 is MGHRA and CDR2 is YSYEKL. The CDR3 is 13 residues long. CDR3 sequence: CASSFYGANVLTF. The CDR3 DNA sequence: TGCGCCAGCAGTTTTTACGGGGCCAACGTCCTGACTTTC.

CDR3 region: CASSLYDGGPTGELFF. DNA of the CDR3: TGTGCCAGCAGCCTATACGACGGGGGGCCGACCGGGGAGCTGTTTTTT. The rearrangement joins TRBV9 to TRBJ2-2; possibly TRBD2 for D (7 bases). Trimming shortened V by 4 bases and J by 5 bases, and 18 bases separated the two germline ends. Germline V gene lookup returns CDR1 SGDLS and CDR2 YYNGEE. The CDR3 is made up of 16 amino acids.

The CDR3 sequence is CAWSHSADQPQHF. CDR3 bases: TGTGCCTGGAGTCACAGTGCGGATCAGCCCCAGCATTTT. The V gene is TRBV30, the J gene TRBJ1-5; no firm D call. The V end lost 2 bases, the J end lost 5 bases, and 10 bases lay between the germline ends. Germline lookup yields CDR1 GTSNPN and CDR2 SVGIG (reference sequence). The CDR3 runs to 13 residues. Filled out from reference TRBV30 and TRBJ1-5, the complete variable domain reads SQTIHQWPATLVQPVGSPLSLECTVEGTSNPNLYWYRQAAGRGLQLLFYSVGIGQISSEVPQNLSASRPQDRQFILSSKKLLLSDSGFYLCAWSHSADQPQHFGDGTRLSIL.

Worth noting for this clone: The sample contains more than one DNA sequence encoding this CDR3. The rearrangement uses TRBV5-4 and TRBJ1-3; D remains unclear. The V gene's germline CDR1 is SGHNT and CDR2 YYREEE (reference sequence). The CDR3 contains 14 residues. V was pared by 2 bases and J by 1 base, with 7 bases between. CDR3 DNA sequence: TGTGCCAGCAGCTTAGGTGTATCTGGAAACACCATATATTTT. This encodes CASSLGVSGNTIYF. The whole variable domain, remainder taken from reference TRBV5-4 and TRBJ1-3, is ETGVTQSPTHLIKTRGQQVTLRCSSQSGHNTVSWYQQALGQGPQFIFQYYREEENGRGNFPPRFSGLQFPNYSSELNVNALELDDSALYLCASSLGVSGNTIYFGEGSWLTVV.

This chain links TRBV10-2 with TRBJ2-1; D is tentatively TRBD1 or TRBD2 (6 bases each). The CDR3 has 15 amino acids. In germline, CDR1 is WSHSY, CDR2 SAAADI. Trimming removed 3 bases from V and 9 bases from J, with 18 bases in between. CDR3 sequence reads: CASSDTKTGRSEQFF. The CDR3 coding sequence is TGCGCCAGCAGTGACACAAAAACAGGGAGGAGTGAGCAGTTCTTC.

The rearrangement joins TRBV19 to TRBJ2-1, with D possibly TRBD2 on 6 matching bases. Looked up from germline, CDR1 is LNHDA and CDR2 is SQIVND (reference sequence). The CDR3 is 16 amino acids. Trimming left V 3 bases short and J 8 bases short, with 20 bases between. This CDR3 reads CASSILYSGPEDEQFF. The CDR3 DNA is TGTGCCAGTAGTATCTTATATAGCGGACCCGAGGATGAGCAGTTCTTC.

CDR3 DNA sequence: TGTGCCAGCAGCCATGGGGGGGGGTACACAGATACGCAGTATTTT. This sequence encodes CASSHGGGYTDTQYF. V gene TRBV6-5 combines with J gene TRBJ2-3; TRBD2 matches 7 bases. Germline V lookup: CDR1 MNHEY, CDR2 SVGAGI. V was clipped by 6 bases and J by 2 bases; unmatched bases: 8. The CDR3 is 15 amino acids.

With respect to this clone: Other DNA sequences of this sample code for an identical CDR3. The V call is TRBV18, the J call TRBJ2-1, with D perhaps given as TRBD1 or TRBD2 (5 bases each). V was shortened by 3 bases and J by 4 bases, with 13 bases between the two germline ends. The CDR3 loop spans 15 amino acids. The germline V gene has CDR1 KGHSH and CDR2 LQKENI. The CDR3 sequence is CASSPGPSSYNEQFF. In nucleotides, the CDR3 is TGTGCCAGCTCACCGGGACCCTCCAGTTACAATGAGCAGTTCTTC.

This chain connects TRBV27 to TRBJ2-4; TRBD2 is a possible D gene (5 bases). Germline loops: CDR1 MNHEY, CDR2 SMNVEV (reference sequence). This CDR3 is built from 16 residues. Trimming took 10 bases from V and 0 from J, leaving 19 bases between them. The CDR3 loop is CATQSTRTLAKNIQYF. The CDR3 bases are TGTGCCACCCAGAGCACTAGGACCTTAGCCAAAAACATTCAGTACTTC.

The table lists this clone with a few counts. V and J are TRBV7-9 and TRBJ1-2; D gene unclear. V was shortened by 5 bases and J by 0 bases, with 7 bases between the two germline ends. Germline lookup yields CDR1 SEHNR and CDR2 FQNEAQ (reference sequence). The CDR3 consists of 13 residues. The CDR3 reads CASSLQTNYGYTF. The CDR3 nucleotides read TGTGCCAGCAGCCTACAAACTAACTATGGCTACACCTTC.

This sequence joins TRBV18 and TRBJ1-3; D may be TRBD1 (6 bases). The V end was cut by 3 bases, the J end by 1 base, with 25 bases between. Looked up from germline, CDR1 is KGHSH and CDR2 is LQKENI. The CDR3 is 20 amino acids. As DNA, the CDR3 is TGTGCCAGCTCACCGGATACAGGGCGGCCCCGGCTTGTGTCTGGAAACACCATATATTTT. Protein sequence: CASSPDTGRPRLVSGNTIYF. The entire variable domain, with the rest obtained from reference TRBV18 and TRBJ1-3, is as follows: NAGVMQNPRHLVRRRGQEARLRCSPMKGHSHVYWYRQLPEEGLKFMVYLQKENIIDESGMPKERFSAEFPKEGPSILRIQQVVRGDSAAYFCASSPDTGRPRLVSGNTIYFGEGSWLTVV.